This TCR beta chain stems from a study of neoadjuvant anti-PD-1 for oral cavity cancer. Across the study: Around day 43, patients without progression received a fourth nivolumab dose before surgery.

About this clone itself: What it binds is not known.

Time point given: after neoadjuvant nivolumab, at surgical resection. PBMCs were not maintained or expanded in culture before analysis. Study-wide results and caveats: With three patients per group, TCR findings need larger cohorts. Non-responders to neoadjuvant nivolumab had significantly more clonal PBMC T cells than responders.

Assay used: immunoSEQ multiplex PCR; TCRdb lists only in-frame clones, some missing. The sample shows under 15,000 clones, 65% to 85% of them seen only once. V gave up 3 bases and J gave up 3 bases, with 6 bases separating them. Per germline, CDR1 MNHEY and CDR2 SVGAGI. The CDR3 consists of 12 residues. The clonotype was recovered from a person aged 40 to 85 with oral cavity squamous cell carcinoma. The source material was PBMCs, sampled after nivolumab (anti-PD-1) treatment. The chain links TRBV6-5 to TRBJ2-7; tentative D call: TRBD1 (5 bases). The CDR3 is CASSYTGYEQYF. The CDR3 DNA follows: TGTGCCAGCAGTTATACAGGCTACGAGCAGTACTTC.